The 27 T cell receptor beta chains listed next were all sequenced from one sample in a study of shared clonotypes between healthy human individuals. Terminally differentiated effector memory CD45RA+ cells were left out of the naive CD8 fraction, which was CD45RO-negative and positively selected for CCR7. The data were produced by immunoSEQ multiplex PCR, yet TCRdb's version contains in-frame clones alone and is incomplete. Altogether nearly 2 million clones are present, just under 95% being singletons, with the ten largest covering 1% to 1.5%. Input material: naive CD8+ T cells sorted from blood. Source of these receptors: a man aged 18 to 29 in good health.

The chain links TRBV19 to TRBJ1-2, with D uncertain. CDR1 and CDR2 (germline): LNHDA, SQIVND (reference sequence). CDR3 length: 15 residues. Trimming removed 9 bases from V and 2 bases from J, with 19 bases in between. The CDR3 nucleotides read TGTGCCAGGAAACGAGATCCGGGTGCGAACTATGGCTACACCTTC. It codes for CARKRDPGANYGYTF.

This chain uses TRBV5-1 with TRBJ2-7, with D maybe TRBD1 (6 bases). CDR1 and CDR2 (germline): SGHRS, YFSETQ. CDR3 length: 15 amino acids. The V and J ends lost 0 bases and 3 bases respectively, with 13 bases between them. CDR3: CASSLGLDSLYEQYF. As DNA, the CDR3 is TGCGCCAGCAGCTTGGGGCTGGACAGTCTCTACGAGCAGTACTTC.

The rearrangement joins TRBV7-8 to TRBJ2-1; 9 bases agree with TRBD2. Germline assignment: CDR1 SGHVS and CDR2 FQNEAQ. This CDR3 comprises 16 residues. Germline trimming cut 5 bases from V and 4 bases from J; bases unmatched to any gene: 9. The CDR3 reads CASSGPPAGGYNEQFF. In nucleotides, the CDR3 is TGTGCCAGCAGCGGCCCCCCAGCGGGAGGATACAATGAGCAGTTCTTC. Full variable domain (missing parts from reference TRBV7-8 and TRBJ2-1): GAGVSQSPRYKVAKRGQDVALRCDPISGHVSLFWYQQALGQGPEFLTYFQNEAQLDKSGLPSDRFFAERPEGSVSTLKIQRTQQEDSAVYLCASSGPPAGGYNEQFFGPGTRLTVL.

In its sample, this clone was seen once. V gene TRBV15 combines with J gene TRBJ2-7; D could derive from TRBD1 or TRBD2 (5 bases each). Germline V gene sequence: CDR1 LNHNV, CDR2 YYDKDF (reference sequence). The length of the CDR3 is 16 residues. V lost 1 base, J lost 7 bases, and 20 bases lay in between. The CDR3 DNA reads TGTGCCACCAGCAGAGTTCTTGCAGGGAGACCAGGGGAGCAGTACTTC. This encodes CATSRVLAGRPGEQYF.

V usage is TRBV4-3 and J usage is TRBJ2-1, with TRBD2 matching over 10 bases. The V segment lost 5 bases and the J segment 6 bases; nucleotides outside the gene matches: 7. Germline V gene lookup returns CDR1 LGHNA and CDR2 YSLEER. CDR3 length: 15 amino acids. Here the CDR3 reads CASSSGLAASNEQFF. The CDR3 coding sequence is TGCGCCAGCAGCTCTGGACTAGCGGCTTCCAATGAGCAGTTCTTC.

The chain couples TRBV7-9 to TRBJ2-7; possibly TRBD1 for D (5 bases). Looked up from germline, CDR1 is SEHNR and CDR2 is FQNEAQ (reference sequence). Between the trimmed V and J ends, which lost 5 bases and 0 bases, there was a span of 11 bases. The CDR3 contains 14 residues. The CDR3 sequence is CASSLHDSSYEQYF. The CDR3 nucleotides read TGTGCCAGCAGCCTTCACGACAGCTCCTACGAGCAGTACTTC.

The CDR3 DNA sequence: TGTGCCAGCAGCGTAGTGGGATGGCAGGCCACAGATACGCAGTATTTT. Amino acid sequence: CASSVVGWQATDTQYF. The rearrangement links TRBV9 to TRBJ2-3; D gene uncertain. Looked up from germline, CDR1 is SGDLS and CDR2 is YYNGEE. This CDR3 region has 16 residues. V dropped 0 bases and J dropped 2 bases, with 13 bases sitting between them.

V usage is TRBV5-4 and J usage is TRBJ1-4; possibly TRBD1 for D (5 bases). This CDR3 region has 14 residues. Trimming removed 2 bases from V and 8 bases from J, with 13 bases in between. The germline CDR1 and CDR2 sequences are SGHNT and YYREEE (reference sequence). The CDR3 coding sequence is TGTGCCAGCAGCTTATGGGGGGGAGAGGAAAAACTGTTTTTT. Amino acids: CASSLWGGEEKLFF.

This rearrangement joins TRBV28 to TRBJ2-7; TRBD1 might be the D (6 bases). CDR1 is MDHEN and CDR2 is SYDVKM in the germline V gene. V was cut by 2 bases and J by 11 bases, with 10 bases left in between. This CDR3 spans 11 amino acids. CDR3 in amino acids: CASSLGTTEYF. DNA for the CDR3: TGTGCCAGCAGTTTAGGGACAACGGAGTACTTC.

This sequence joins TRBV19 and TRBJ1-5; D is unresolved. This CDR3 is 15 amino acids long. V was clipped by 5 bases and J by 0 bases, with 11 bases between them. Germline CDR1 LNHDA, CDR2 SQIVND (reference sequence). The CDR3 region is CASSLGPYSNQPQHF. The CDR3 region has the DNA TGTGCCAGTAGTCTCGGACCGTATAGCAATCAGCCCCAGCATTTT.

The chain carries TRBV4-1 and TRBJ2-4; TRBD2 might be the D (6 bases). This CDR3 region has 16 residues. Germline CDR1 MGHRA, CDR2 YSYEKL. V dropped 1 base and J dropped 7 bases, with 17 bases sitting between them. CDR3 nucleotide sequence: TGCGCCAGCAGCCAAGGTCTAGCGAACCTCAGGAACATTCAGTACTTC. Translated: CASSQGLANLRNIQYF.

V and J are TRBV28 and TRBJ1-5; D not certain. The germline V gene has CDR1 MDHEN and CDR2 SYDVKM. The CDR3 runs 14 residues. V shed 3 bases and J shed 3 bases, with 9 bases lying between them. This CDR3 reads CASSFLGYNQPQHF. CDR3 sequence (DNA): TGTGCCAGCAGTTTTTTAGGGTACAATCAGCCCCAGCATTTT.

The rearrangement uses TRBV4-3 and TRBJ2-7; 8 bases are shared with TRBD2. V was clipped by 4 bases and J by 2 bases; unmatched bases: 4. From germline, CDR1 is LGHNA and CDR2 YSLEER. The CDR3 sequence is 14 residues long. In nucleotides, the CDR3 is TGCGCCAGCAGCCTGGCGGGAGGTACCTACGAGCAGTACTTC. It yields the protein CASSLAGGTYEQYF.

This clone was seen once. This chain connects TRBV5-4 to TRBJ1-1; 7 bases match TRBD1. The germline V gene has CDR1 SGHNT and CDR2 YYREEE (reference sequence). CDR3 length equals 11 residues. V was clipped by 6 bases and J by 11 bases; unmatched bases: 7. The CDR3 nucleotides are TGTGCCAGCACCGCGACAGGGAAGGCTTTCTTT. Translation gives CASTATGKAFF. The entire variable domain, with the rest obtained from reference TRBV5-4 and TRBJ1-1, is as follows: ETGVTQSPTHLIKTRGQQVTLRCSSQSGHNTVSWYQQALGQGPQFIFQYYREEENGRGNFPPRFSGLQFPNYSSELNVNALELDDSALYLCASTATGKAFFGQGTRLTVV.

V usage is TRBV10-2 and J usage is TRBJ2-5; 7 positions match TRBD2. Germline lookup yields CDR1 WSHSY and CDR2 SAAADI. CDR3 length: 15 residues. The V gene end was trimmed by 0 bases and the J gene end by 2 bases; junction bases not matched to a gene: 3. CDR3 amino acids: CASSESRTRQETQYF. Written as DNA, the CDR3 is TGCGCCAGCAGTGAGTCGAGGACTAGACAAGAGACCCAGTACTTC.

CDR3 loop: CASFSGELFF. The CDR3 DNA follows: TGTGCCAGCTTTTCCGGGGAGCTGTTTTTT. The chain employs TRBV10-3 and TRBJ2-2; D is unresolved. CDR1 and CDR2 from the germline V gene are ENHRY and SYGVKD. V shed 10 bases and J shed 6 bases, with 6 bases lying between them. The CDR3 has 10 residues.

This chain connects TRBV5-1 to TRBJ2-3; TRBD2 aligns across 12 bases. The CDR3 consists of 17 residues. J gave up 0 bases and V 2 bases, and 4 bases lay outside the gene matches. CDR1 and CDR2 from the germline V gene are SGHRS and YFSETQ. The CDR3 DNA is TGCGCCAGCAGCTTCCGGACTAGCGGGGCCAGCACAGATACGCAGTATTTT. Amino acids: CASSFRTSGASTDTQYF.

This clone has a single count. V and J are TRBV6-6 and TRBJ2-7; tentative D call: TRBD1 (6 bases). This CDR3 comprises 15 residues. Looked up from germline, CDR1 is MNHNY and CDR2 is SVGAGI (reference sequence). Trimming left V 0 bases short and J 3 bases short, with 12 bases between. CDR3 nucleotides: TGTGCCAGCAGTTACTCCCTTGGACAGAACTACGAGCAGTACTTC. Protein: CASSYSLGQNYEQYF.

In DNA form, the CDR3 reads TGTGCCAGCAGGGCTAACCCGGACAGGGCGAAGTATGGCTACACCTTC. Amino acid sequence: CASRANPDRAKYGYTF. This sequence joins TRBV7-9 and TRBJ1-2; 8 bases agree with TRBD1. V shed 6 bases, J shed 5 bases, and the junction held 14 bases outside the gene matches. The CDR3 length is 16 residues. Germline values: CDR1 SEHNR, CDR2 FQNEAQ (reference sequence).

This chain links TRBV13 with TRBJ2-7, with D maybe TRBD2 (6 bases). Looked up from germline, CDR1 is PRHDT and CDR2 is FYEKMQ (reference sequence). CDR3 length equals 13 residues. The V end lost 8 bases, the J end lost 1 base, and 12 bases lay between the germline ends. The CDR3 region is CASGGGPSYEQYF. The DNA for the CDR3 is TGTGCCAGCGGCGGAGGGCCTTCCTACGAGCAGTACTTC.

This rearrangement joins TRBV7-8 to TRBJ2-5, with 16 bases fitting TRBD2. With 5 bases clipped from V and 4 bases from J, the junction kept 7 bases outside the gene matches. The CDR3 is 17 residues long. The germline gives CDR1 SGHVS, CDR2 FQNEAQ. The CDR3 DNA is TGTGCCAGCAGCCTTCCGGGACTAGCGGGAGGGCGAGAGACCCAGTACTTC. It specifies CASSLPGLAGGRETQYF.

Turning to this clone: Within the sample, other DNA sequences also encode this same CDR3. This chain links TRBV6-5 with TRBJ2-2; D gene unclear. The ends were cut back, 0 bases at V and 7 bases at J, with 6 bases in the middle. The CDR3 contains 13 residues. Germline CDR1 MNHEY, CDR2 SVGAGI. Here the CDR3 reads CASSYSAGGELFF. The DNA for the CDR3 is TGTGCCAGCAGTTACTCGGCAGGCGGGGAGCTGTTTTTT.

The V gene is TRBV27, the J gene TRBJ1-4; D is unresolved. V was clipped by 6 bases and J by 2 bases, with 13 bases between them. CDR1 and CDR2 from the germline V gene are MNHEY and SMNVEV (reference sequence). This CDR3 comprises 15 residues. The CDR3 loop is CASSPVAGTNEKLFF. For the CDR3, the DNA is TGTGCCAGCAGCCCCGTAGCTGGGACTAATGAAAAACTGTTTTTT.

Note on this clone: The sample has other DNA sequences that encode this CDR3 too. This chain uses TRBV29-1 with TRBJ2-1; no clear D gene. The germline V gene has CDR1 SQVTM and CDR2 ANQGSEA. V was shortened by 3 bases and J by 0 bases, with 6 bases between the two germline ends. The CDR3 is 13 amino acids. CDR3 DNA sequence: TGCAGCGTTGACCGGAGCTCCTACAATGAGCAGTTCTTC. This sequence encodes CSVDRSSYNEQFF.

A word on this clone: At one of its ends the junction is not consistent with the germline gene, which may arise from a read error. The chain is built from TRBV7-7 and TRBJ2-7; D is perhaps TRBD1 (6 bases). This CDR3 has 15 residues. Germline CDR1 and CDR2: SSHAT and FNYEAQ (reference sequence). CDR3 DNA sequence: TGTGCTAGCAGCTTCGGCACAGGGAGCTCCTACGAGCAGTACTTC. Its translation: CASSFGTGSSYEQYF. The whole variable domain, filled in from reference TRBV7-7 and TRBJ2-7, reads GAGVSQSPRYKVTKRGQDVTLRCDPISSHATLYWYQQALGQGPEFLTYFNYEAQPDKSGLPSDRFSAERPEGSISTLTIQRTEQRDSAMYRCASSFGTGSSYEQYFGPGTRLTVT.

The chain couples TRBV6-6 to TRBJ2-2; perhaps TRBD1 as D (6 bases). This CDR3 comprises 15 residues. The V end lost 4 bases, the J end lost 0 bases, and 9 bases lay between the germline ends. Looked up from germline, CDR1 is MNHNY and CDR2 is SVGAGI (reference sequence). CDR3: CASSLGHANTGELFF. The CDR3 DNA sequence: TGTGCCAGCAGTTTGGGACATGCGAACACCGGGGAGCTGTTTTTT.

This clone was counted a few times. The sample holds other DNA sequences that translate to the same CDR3. The V and J genes are TRBV4-1 and TRBJ2-7; D uncertain. CDR1 is MGHRA, CDR2 YSYEKL, per germline. CDR3 length equals 13 residues. The V and J ends lost 1 base and 0 bases respectively, with 4 bases between them. CDR3 loop: CASSQVSSYEQYF. The CDR3 nucleotides read TGCGCCAGCAGCCAAGTCAGCTCCTACGAGCAGTACTTC.